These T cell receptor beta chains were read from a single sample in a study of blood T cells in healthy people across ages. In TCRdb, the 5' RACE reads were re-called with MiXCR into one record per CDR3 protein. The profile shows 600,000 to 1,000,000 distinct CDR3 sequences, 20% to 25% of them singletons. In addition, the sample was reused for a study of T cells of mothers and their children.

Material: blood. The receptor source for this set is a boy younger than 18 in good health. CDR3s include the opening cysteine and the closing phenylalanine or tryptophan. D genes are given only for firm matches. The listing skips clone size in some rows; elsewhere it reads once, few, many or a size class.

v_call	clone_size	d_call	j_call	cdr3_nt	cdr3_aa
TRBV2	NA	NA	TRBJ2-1	TGTGCCAGCAGTGGTAGTGACAATGAGCAGTTCTTC	CASSGSDNEQFF
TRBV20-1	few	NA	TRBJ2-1	TGCAGTGCTAGAGATTCAGGCTACAATGAGCAGTTCTTC	CSARDSGYNEQFF
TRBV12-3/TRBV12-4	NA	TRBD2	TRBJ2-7	TGTGCCAGCAGTACCCGACTAGCGCTAGACTACGAGCAGTACTTC	CASSTRLALDYEQYF
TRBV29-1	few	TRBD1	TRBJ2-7	TGCAGCGTTCTGGACAGGAGTGCCTACGAGCAGTACTTC	CSVLDRSAYEQYF
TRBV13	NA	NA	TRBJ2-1	TGTGCCAGCAGCTTTACAGACTCCTACAATGAGCAGTTCTTC	CASSFTDSYNEQFF
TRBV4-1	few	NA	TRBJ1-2	TGCGCCAGCAGACCCACGACAGCTAACTGTGGCTACACCTTC	CASRPTTANCGYTF
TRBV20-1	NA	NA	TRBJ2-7	TGCAGTGCTAGAACCATGGACAGTTCCTACGAGCAGTACTTC	CSARTMDSSYEQYF
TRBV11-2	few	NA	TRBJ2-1	TGTGCCAGCAGCTTAGAGGGGCGGACCCACAATGAGCAGTTCTTC	CASSLEGRTHNEQFF
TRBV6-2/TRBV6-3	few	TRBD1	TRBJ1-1	TGTGCCAGCAGTTCGGGACAGCTACAAGCTTTCTTT	CASSSGQLQAFF
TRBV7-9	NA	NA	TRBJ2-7	TGTGCCAGCAGCCTCTGGGGGGCAGGCCGAGGGTGGTCCTACGAGCAGTACTTC	CASSLWGAGRGWSYEQYF
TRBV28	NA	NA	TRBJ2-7	TGTGCCAGCAGCCCCCTACACGGGTACGAGCAGTACTTC	CASSPLHGYEQYF
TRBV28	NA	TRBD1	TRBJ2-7	TGTGCCAGCAGTTTAGTCCCAGGGGGCAGGGTCGAGCAGTACTTC	CASSLVPGGRVEQYF
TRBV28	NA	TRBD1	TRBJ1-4	TGTGCCAACAGTCCCTCTCCGGGACAGGGGATCGAAAAACTGTTTTTT	CANSPSPGQGIEKLFF
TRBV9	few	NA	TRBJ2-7	TGTGCCAGCAGCGTAGCCGCCGCGAGGGGCTACGAGCAGTACTTC	CASSVAAARGYEQYF